This T cell receptor (beta chain) emerged from a study of CD4 T cells in relation to SARS-CoV-2 and coronaviruses. Whole-study results and caveats: This crossreactivity analysis covered spike protein alone, no other viral proteins.

Unexposed donor CD4+ T cells date from about 2011-2019, before the COVID-19 pandemic. Isolation of CD4+ T cells took place after approximately 11 days in culture. Cells permitting, SARS-CoV-2 S/N and four cold-coronavirus spikes were tested on unexposed-donor CD4+ T cells. Germline CDR1 reads SGDLS; CDR2 reads YYNGEE. This CDR3 is 18 amino acids long. Trimming cost V 2 bases and J 0 bases, with 18 bases left between them. Turning to this clone: Its antigen remains unidentified.

Generated by immunoSEQ multiplex PCR, the TCRdb table keeps only in-frame clones and is missing some. Among about 25,000 clones listed, 75% to 85% were seen once. The chain combines TRBV9 with TRBJ2-1, with TRBD2 as a possible D gene (6 bases). Sequences were obtained from CD4+ T cells from PBMCs, cultured in vitro. This receptor was identified in a human donor in good health. For the CDR3, the DNA is TGTGCCAGCAGCGTCGATGCCCCGGGACTTTACTCCTACAATGAGCAGTTCTTC. Its protein product is CASSVDAPGLYSYNEQFF.